The clone carrying this T cell receptor (beta chain) occurred a few times. No antigen is known for it. The data were obtained in a study of identical twins. Study observations and caveats: The abundant beta clonotypes from cord blood had fewer insertions, and memory repertoires had none of this.

The authors used template switching to add a universal primer site and gave cDNA unique molecular identifiers. Using its own MiXCR run on the 5' RACE reads, TCRdb lists one record per CDR3 protein. The repertoire consists of 450,000 to 600,000 distinct CDR3 sequences, with approximately 20% occurring once and the leading ten covering 0.48%. These data were likewise used in another study, on yellow fever vaccine responses in identical twins.

Sequencing was performed on CD4+ T cells sorted from blood. This sequence was found in a woman under 30 in good health.

The CDR3 reads CASSGPGLAGVSPRGEQFF. In DNA, the CDR3 is TGTGCCAGCAGTGGTCCGGGACTAGCGGGAGTATCCCCAAGGGGTGAGCAGTTCTTC. This chain connects TRBV2 to TRBJ2-1, with 14 bases matching TRBD2. V dropped 4 bases and J dropped 9; count of bases not matched to a gene: 17. This CDR3 spans 19 amino acids. Germline V gene lookup returns CDR1 SNHLY and CDR2 FYNNEI.